The clone carrying this TCR beta chain occurred once. Its antigen is currently unknown. This specimen belongs to a study of CD8 T cells in Susac syndrome. Overall study results and limits: In Susac syndrome, the CD4+ T cell repertoires did not show clonal expansion.

Sequencing of TCR beta drew on CD8+ and CD4+ T cells from blood. TEMRA cells were FACS-enriched, and CD8+ and CD4+ T cells were isolated negatively. Random-hexamer reverse transcription was applied to roughly 0.5 to 1 ug RNA. TCRdb passed the immunoSEQ multiplex PCR reads through MiXCR, listing each CDR3 protein once. The sample lists 130,000 to 150,000 distinct CDR3 sequences, 95% seen once, with more than 0.075% in the top ten. The CDR3 spans 14 residues. V shed 6 bases, J shed 0 bases, and the junction held 1 base outside the gene matches. Germline V gives CDR1 MDHEN, CDR2 SYDVKM. Material: CD4+ T cells from PBMCs. This sequence was found in a human donor with Susac syndrome. The gene calls are TRBV28 and TRBJ2-1; TRBD2 aligns across 8 bases. The CDR3 region has the DNA TGTGCCAGCAGGAGCGGGAGCTCCTACAATGAGCAGTTCTTC. Translated: CASRSGSSYNEQFF.